This is a list of T cell receptor beta chains from one sample in a study of cytomegalovirus exposure and HLA in healthy donors. The data were produced by immunoSEQ multiplex PCR, yet TCRdb's version contains in-frame clones alone and is incomplete. The data hold over 110,000 clones, with approximately 78% observed a single time. Material for sequencing was PBMCs. These receptors came from a woman aged 35 to 49 in good health and CMV-seropositive. Each CDR3 is given without its conserved first and last residue. Clone sizes are given selectively: once, few, many, or a class where the clone is expanded.

size: once; V: TRBV19; CDR3: ASSVTGGAGNQPQH
size: .; V: TRBV6-1; CDR3: ASSVGDRDNSPLH
size: .; V: TRBV6-1; CDR3: ASSEASRVNIQY
size: .; V: TRBV6-1; CDR3: ASSPAQLYGYT
size: .; V: TRBV5-6; CDR3: ASSFFEGVGNTIY
size: .; V: TRBV2; CDR3: ASLGQSNEKLF
size: .; V: TRBV19; CDR3: ASSPRGYSGSGTGELF
size: .; V: TRBV27; CDR3: ASSLDRGFAEAF
size: .; V: TRBV12-5; CDR3: ASGSSFGTGRTGELF
size: once; V: TRBV11-3; CDR3: ASSPSAGADTEAF
size: .; V: TRBV5-4; CDR3: ASSVRDSPHTDTQY
size: .; V: TRBV27; CDR3: ASSYRDISYEQY
size: few; V: TRBV5-4; CDR3: ASSLAGGADQETQY
size: .; V: TRBV25-1; CDR3: ASSPPGQETQY
size: .; V: TRBV5-1; CDR3: ASSLSRVNNEQF
size: .; V: TRBV18; CDR3: ASSRTAPGGTVVNEQF
size: .; V: TRBV2; CDR3: ASSSEETQY
size: few; V: TRBV7-9; CDR3: ASSKDQGGETQY
size: .; V: TRBV28; CDR3: ASSLRQGFGYT
size: .; V: TRBV5-1; CDR3: ASSLAPVSTYEQY
size: few; V: TRBV29-1; CDR3: SARTSGMTDTQY
size: few; V: TRBV5-1; CDR3: ASSWELEETQY
size: few; V: TRBV29-1; CDR3: SVEAAGGGYEQY
size: .; V: TRBV15; CDR3: ATSPQFATNEKLF
size: .; V: TRBV29-1; CDR3: SVGRGMNTEAF
size: few; V: TRBV5-1; CDR3: ASSFGGTGEETQY
size: .; V: TRBV5-6; CDR3: ASSSPGTGYQETQY
size: .; V: TRBV27; CDR3: ASSPRPRADTQY
size: .; V: TRBV28; CDR3: ASSSGTGVQPQH
size: .; V: TRBV5-4; CDR3: ASSLYGSRYEQY
size: .; V: TRBV6-6; CDR3: ASSALESGIYEQY
size: once; V: TRBV2; CDR3: ASSLLPGQGFSRANVLT
size: .; V: TRBV28; CDR3: ASSFQGLQETQY
size: .; V: TRBV7-2; CDR3: ASSLGGAGLQETQY
size: .; V: TRBV19; CDR3: ASSIVASGRLITPYNEQF
size: .; V: TRBV7-2; CDR3: ASSTGGSYEQY
size: .; V: TRBV20-1; CDR3: SASAREKLF
size: .; V: TRBV25-1; CDR3: ASRDLEIGYT
size: .; V: TRBV7-2; CDR3: ASSLALGTGANEQF
size: .; V: TRBV27; CDR3: ASSLRVQGPYEQY
size: .; V: TRBV19; CDR3: ASGQGLNTEAF
size: .; V: TRBV14; CDR3: ASSAQGGNEQF
size: .; V: TRBV27; CDR3: ASSPKPDRLNYGYT
size: .; V: TRBV28; CDR3: ASSGAGQGVSGANVLT
size: few; V: TRBV11-3; CDR3: ASSSDRGVYNEQF
size: .; V: TRBV7-2; CDR3: ASSLVHAGVNEQY
size: .; V: TRBV2; CDR3: ASSVVARELF
size: .; V: TRBV2; CDR3: ASSEAGSTDTQY
size: .; V: TRBV29-1; CDR3: SVEGTGYYEQY
size: .; V: TRBV5-1; CDR3: ASSGRETDTQY
size: .; V: TRBV2; CDR3: ASSELLPAGELF
size: few; V: TRBV6-5; CDR3: ASSYSLRDFSYEQY
size: .; V: TRBV19; CDR3: ASSGQHNEKLF
size: .; V: TRBV19; CDR3: ASSTQLGQGKNGYT
size: .; V: TRBV29-1; CDR3: SARTGQETQY
size: few; V: TRBV7-9; CDR3: ASSLGGQGNTEAF
size: .; V: TRBV10-3; CDR3: AISDREGYGYT